This T cell receptor beta chain was found in a study of Tregs in tolerant kidney transplant recipients. With V trimmed by 4 bases and J by 2 bases, 15 bases remained unmatched. The CDR3 runs to 18 residues. CDR1 is LNHDA and CDR2 is SQIVND in the germline V gene (reference sequence). An overnight rest at 37°C with approximately 210 IU/ml IL-2 preceded regulatory T cell sorting from thawed PBMCs. The protocol was immunoSEQ multiplex PCR, while the TCRdb copy is restricted to in-frame clones and leaves out a portion. The profile shows under 80,000 clones, 80% to 90% of them singletons. Comments on this clone: Its antigen is not known.

Study results and limitations: Few patients were studied, so findings need validation in larger groups. In tolerant patients, donor-specific Tregs outgrew total Tregs, suggesting antigen-driven expansion. Expanding Tregs on activated donor B cells appeared to best identify donor-specific TCRbeta clones.

V usage is TRBV19 and J usage is TRBJ1-1; 8 nucleotides align to TRBD1. The sequencing used Tregs from blood, collected before the transplant. The receptor comes from a human donor who received a combined kidney and bone marrow transplant. CDR3 sequence: CASSTSRGLSWGNTEAFF. The CDR3 DNA is TGTGCCAGTAGTACCTCCAGGGGGCTGAGTTGGGGAAACACTGAAGCTTTCTTT.